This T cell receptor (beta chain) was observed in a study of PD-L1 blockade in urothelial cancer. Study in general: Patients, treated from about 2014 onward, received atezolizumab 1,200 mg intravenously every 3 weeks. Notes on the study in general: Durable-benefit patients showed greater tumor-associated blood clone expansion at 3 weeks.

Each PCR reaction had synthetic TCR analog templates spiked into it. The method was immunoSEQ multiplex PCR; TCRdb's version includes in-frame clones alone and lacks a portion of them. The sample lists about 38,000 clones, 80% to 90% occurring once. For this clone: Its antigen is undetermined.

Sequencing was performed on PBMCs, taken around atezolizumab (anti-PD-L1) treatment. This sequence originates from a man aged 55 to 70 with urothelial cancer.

DNA of the CDR3: TGTGCCAGCAGCTTGCCGAGACAGGGGGCGTGGAATGAGCAGTTCTTC. Protein sequence: CASSLPRQGAWNEQFF. The J gene is TRBJ2-1, the V gene TRBV5-4, with TRBD1 matching 10 bases. CDR1 is SGHNT and CDR2 is YYREEE in the germline V gene (reference sequence). The CDR3 has 16 amino acids. V shed 1 base and J 7 bases; nucleotides not matched to a gene: 8. Filled out from reference TRBV5-4 and TRBJ2-1, the complete variable domain reads ETGVTQSPTHLIKTRGQQVTLRCSSQSGHNTVSWYQQALGQGPQFIFQYYREEENGRGNFPPRFSGLQFPNYSSELNVNALELDDSALYLCASSLPRQGAWNEQFFGPGTRLTVL.